This TCR beta chain was captured in a study of shared clonotypes between healthy human individuals. In the study overall: In total, the donors were a couple of women and three men aged 18 to 49. A donor's plate count was three for CD4 naive and three for CD4 memory; CD8 naive had two and CD8 memory one. General study results and limits: Naive subsets usually exceeded memory subsets in estimated richness.

Germline V gene sequence: CDR1 SGHTS, CDR2 YDEGEE. V gave up 5 bases and J gave up 0 bases, with 9 bases separating them. The CDR3 loop spans 13 amino acids. The protocol was immunoSEQ multiplex PCR, while the TCRdb copy is restricted to in-frame clones and leaves out a portion. Found here are some 2 million clones, around 96% of them singletons; the top ten hold 0.9% to 1.3%. Only CD45RO-negative cells positively selected for CCR7 counted as naive CD8 cells, so terminally differentiated effector memory CD45RA+ cells were excluded. Each donor was a Caucasian adult residing in Nashville, Tennessee. In the case of this clone: The antigen is undetermined.

This TCR was sampled from a man younger than 35 in good health. Sequenced: naive CD8+ T cells sorted from blood. This rearrangement joins TRBV5-8 to TRBJ2-7; D ambiguous. Here the CDR3 DNA reads TGTGCCAGCAGAAGAAGAGACTCCTACGAGCAGTACTTC. Translated, it gives CASRRRDSYEQYF.